A single sample gave rise to the 17 T cell receptor beta chains below, sequenced in a study of blood T cell repertoires in COVID-19. The assay was immunoSEQ multiplex PCR, and TCRdb's table has in-frame clones only and misses some. This sample carries about 300,000 clones, 89% of them seen once, and the ten largest clones take 1.7%. What was sequenced was PBMCs or T cells enriched from blood (not recorded which). These receptors were obtained from a woman aged 40 to 49 who had recovered from COVID-19.

The chain employs TRBV18 and TRBJ1-2; 8 bases agree with TRBD1. This CDR3 comprises 15 residues. With 0 bases clipped from V and 8 bases from J, the junction kept 8 bases outside the gene matches. Per germline, CDR1 KGHSH and CDR2 LQKENI. The CDR3 nucleotides are TGTGCCAGCTCACCACCGGGACAGGAAAACTTCGGCTACACCTTC. Translation: CASSPPGQENFGYTF.

The chain is built from TRBV7-2 and TRBJ2-2; 11 nucleotides match TRBD2. The CDR3 contains 17 residues. The V segment lost 3 bases and the J segment 8 bases; nucleotides outside the gene matches: 11. CDR1 and CDR2 (germline): SGHTA, FQGNSA. This CDR3 is CASSLGLAGGPLGELFF. In DNA, the CDR3 is TGTGCCAGCAGCTTGGGGCTAGCGGGAGGCCCGCTAGGGGAGCTGTTTTTT.

The genes are TRBV3-1 (or the pseudogene TRBV3-2) and TRBJ2-5; a possible D gene is TRBD2 (7 bases). Germline CDR1 is LGHDT and CDR2 is YNNKEL (reference sequence). The CDR3 is 15 amino acids. V was clipped by 3 bases and J by 5 bases, with 16 bases between them. In DNA form, the CDR3 reads TGTGCCAGCAGCCAGGGAAGGGGGGGTGTGGAGACCCAGTACTTC. It encodes CASSQGRGGVETQYF.

The gene calls are TRBV6-5 and TRBJ1-6; 9 bases match TRBD1. The CDR3 loop spans 14 amino acids. Germline V gives CDR1 MNHEY, CDR2 SVGAGI. After removal of 6 bases from V and 7 bases from J, the junction contained 4 bases not matched to a gene. CDR3: CASRDDRGNSPLHF. The CDR3 bases are TGTGCCAGCAGGGACGACAGGGGGAATTCACCCCTCCACTTT.

The chain is built from TRBV29-1 and TRBJ1-1; D gene uncertain. The CDR3 is 12 amino acids. CDR1 is SQVTM and CDR2 is ANQGSEA in the germline V gene. The V end was cut by 7 bases, the J end by 1 base, with 10 bases between. The CDR3 DNA follows: TGCAGCGCTAGGGCGGGGAACACTGAAGCTTTCTTT. Amino acids: CSARAGNTEAFF. The full variable domain, with the rest looked up from reference TRBV29-1 and TRBJ1-1, is SAVISQKPSRDICQRGTSLTIQCQVDSQVTMMFWYRQQPGQSLTLIATANQGSEATYESGFVIDKFPISRPNLTFSTLTVSNMSPEDSSIYLCSARAGNTEAFFGQGTRLTVV.

This chain joins TRBV7-2 and TRBJ1-5; D is uncertain. V lost 3 bases and J lost 2, with 14 bases in between. The CDR3 runs 16 residues. Per germline, CDR1 SGHTA and CDR2 FQGNSA. CDR3 loop: CASSLLSGFGNQPQHF. The CDR3 DNA reads TGTGCCAGCAGCTTGCTCTCGGGGTTCGGCAATCAGCCCCAGCATTTT.

DNA for the CDR3: TGTGCCAGCAGCGGGCGGGGGAACACTGAAGCTTTCTTT. Its translation: CASSGRGNTEAFF. The chain couples TRBV6-5 to TRBJ1-1; D is unresolved. CDR1 and CDR2 (germline): MNHEY, SVGAGI. Trimming left V 6 bases short and J 1 base short, with 9 bases between. The CDR3 is 13 residues long.

The rearrangement links TRBV2 to TRBJ1-2; 7 bases match TRBD1. Trimming removed 7 bases from V and 3 bases from J; junction bases left unmatched: 5. This CDR3 is built from 13 residues. Germline lookup yields CDR1 SNHLY and CDR2 FYNNEI. The CDR3 reads CASKDTGDYGYTF. The CDR3 bases are TGTGCCAGCAAGGATACAGGGGACTATGGCTACACCTTC.

The chain combines TRBV20-1 with TRBJ1-1; a possible D gene is TRBD1 (5 bases). From germline, CDR1 is DFQATT and CDR2 SNEGSKA (reference sequence). The CDR3 loop spans 15 amino acids. V lost 3 bases and J lost 1, with 15 bases in between. CDR3 protein: CSASWGRSWNTEAFF. In DNA, the CDR3 is TGCAGTGCTAGTTGGGGGAGGTCTTGGAACACTGAAGCTTTCTTT.

V gene TRBV27 combines with J gene TRBJ1-1; D unresolved. In germline, CDR1 is MNHEY, CDR2 SMNVEV (reference sequence). This CDR3 has 15 residues. Trimming took off 0 bases at V and 1 base at J, with 9 bases between the two ends. CDR3 nucleotide sequence: TGTGCCAGCAGTTTATCATCGGGGAGGAACACTGAAGCTTTCTTT. It translates to CASSLSSGRNTEAFF.

In the case of this clone: This sample also contains other DNA sequences that code for the same CDR3. V and J are TRBV24-1 and TRBJ2-2, with TRBD1 matching 9 bases. The CDR3 spans 17 residues. Germline V gene data show CDR1 as KGHDR and CDR2 as SFDVKD. Germline trimming cut 2 bases from V and 1 base from J; bases unmatched to any gene: 4. The CDR3 reads CATSDSPGQGNTGELFF. The CDR3 nucleotides are TGTGCCACCAGTGATTCTCCGGGACAGGGGAACACCGGGGAGCTGTTTTTT.

This chain joins TRBV4-1 and TRBJ1-2, with TRBD1 matching over 8 bases. J was trimmed by 2 bases and V by 5 bases; bases with no gene match: 10. The germline V gene has CDR1 MGHRA and CDR2 YSYEKL. The CDR3 is 16 amino acids. The CDR3 DNA follows: TGCGCCAGCAGCAAATACGGGACAGGCTCCAACTATGGCTACACCTTC. It yields the protein CASSKYGTGSNYGYTF.

The V gene is TRBV5-1, the J gene TRBJ2-2; perhaps TRBD1 as D (5 bases). V lost 6 bases to trimming and J lost 1 base, with 10 bases between them. CDR1 is SGHRS and CDR2 is YFSETQ in the germline V gene. This CDR3 is built from 14 residues. The CDR3 sequence: CASTRQLNTGELFF. CDR3 coding DNA: TGCGCCAGCACTCGACAGCTGAACACCGGGGAGCTGTTTTTT.

This chain uses TRBV9 with TRBJ2-2; D might be TRBD2 (6 bases). Looked up from germline, CDR1 is SGDLS and CDR2 is YYNGEE. Trimming removed 0 bases from V and 7 bases from J, with 13 bases in between. CDR3 length: 15 residues. The chain's CDR3 is CASSVEGGIDGELFF. CDR3 DNA: TGTGCCAGCAGCGTAGAGGGCGGGATTGACGGGGAGCTGTTTTTT.

CDR3 coding DNA: TGTGCCAGCAGTTTTACGACTAGGGACGAGCAGTACTTC. Its protein is CASSFTTRDEQYF. V usage is TRBV12-3 or TRBV12-4 and J usage is TRBJ2-7, with D perhaps TRBD2 (6 bases). This CDR3 spans 13 amino acids. Trimming cost V 3 bases and J 5 bases, with 11 bases left between them.

This clone has only one observation. The chain recombines TRBV10-3 with TRBJ2-5, with 7 bases fitting TRBD1. CDR1 is ENHRY and CDR2 is SYGVKD in the germline V gene. The junction had 6 bases not matched to a gene; V was cut back by 0 bases and J by 2 bases. The CDR3 spans 16 residues. CDR3 sequence (DNA): TGTGCCATCAGTGAGTCGAAGGGGGCGACACAAGAGACCCAGTACTTC. Translated: CAISESKGATQETQYF.

V and J are TRBV5-1 and TRBJ1-2; no clear D gene. In germline, CDR1 is SGHRS, CDR2 YFSETQ. Trimming removed 0 bases at V and 4 bases at J, with 10 bases between. This CDR3 spans 14 amino acids. CDR3 region: CASSLEGGPYGYTF. In nucleotides, the CDR3 is TGCGCCAGCAGCTTGGAAGGAGGGCCCTATGGCTACACCTTC. Using reference TRBV5-1 and TRBJ1-2 for the parts outside the CDR3, the full variable domain is KAGVTQTPRYLIKTRGQQVTLSCSPISGHRSVSWYQQTPGQGLQFLFEYFSETQRNKGNFPGRFSGRQFSNSRSEMNVSTLELGDSALYLCASSLEGGPYGYTFGSGTRLTVV.